The TCR beta chain described here comes from a study of CD8+ T cells in alopecia areata (dated by TCRdb to between 2017 and 2018). About the full investigation: Treated patients were enrolled in an open-label pilot trial of oral tofacitinib, 5 to 10 mg twice daily, for moderate-to-severe alopecia areata. Patients on tofacitinib were biopsied at baseline and after 4 and 24 weeks of treatment, and several of the patients also had a later scalp biopsy. High-throughput TCRbeta sequencing was used to examine T cell clonal expansion in alopecia areata in both the C3H/HeJ mouse model and human patients. Amplification of TCRbeta CDR3 regions was done by immunoSEQ multiplex PCR using 35 Vbeta forward primers and 13 Jbeta reverse primers. The RNA source kit depended on sample type: the PAXgene miRNA kit for fixed scalp, the miRNeasy kit for PBMCs, and the RNeasy kit for mouse skin. Tofacitinib was administered for 6 to 18 months, and 6 months of follow-up off drug were then conducted to assess delayed response and recurrence. Human TCRbeta sequencing covered scalp tissue and sorted CD4+ and CD8+ peripheral blood T cells from patchy and totalis/universalis alopecia areata patients and healthy controls. Scalp clonality was compared among normal scalp (n=4), patchy alopecia areata scalp (n=8), and alopecia totalis/universalis scalp (n=8). Paper-wide results and their limitations: Unlike mouse skin, where gammadelta T cells dominate, normal human skin contains resident alphabeta T cells that get sequenced too, which complicates analysis of the scalp TCR repertoire. Higher clonality and more expanded CD8+ clones were observed in lesional scalp than in normal scalp, particularly in alopecia totalis/universalis, a finding suggestive of antigenic drive. TCR sequences shared between patients were less clear than in mice, possibly partly because of HLA diversity in the patient population.

CDR1 MGHRA and CDR2 YSYEKL were looked up in the germline V gene. There are 14 amino acids in the CDR3, from cysteine to phenylalanine inclusive. Just the 42-base CDR3 DNA is kept, in frame starting at base 1. V drops 1 base and J drops 4 bases, leaving 8 bases in between. Details on this clone: The target of this receptor is not known. No quality values exist for individual bases; no much larger clone is one base distant.

The meaning of the sample's time point label: baseline before oral tofacitinib. From alopecia areata patients, peripheral blood was collected along with lesional scalp punch biopsies. PBMCs were isolated by density centrifugation and stained for CD3, CD4 and CD8, and CD4+ and CD8+ T cells were sorted on a FACSAria. Libraries were constructed by the immunoSEQ multiplex PCR assay. RNA was extracted from all samples and reverse transcribed into cDNA, which served as template for TCR sequencing. First-strand cDNA was synthesized with SuperScript III using a 2:1 mix of oligo-dT and random hexamers. Amplification bias was assessed with a synthetic immune receptor repertoire, and residual bias was removed computationally. On the authors' methods: Raw reads were preprocessed to remove errors, and CDR3 was defined by IMGT conventions from the conserved cysteine to phenylalanine. Clonality was calculated as 1 minus Shannon entropy normalized by log2 of the number of productive unique TCRs. CD4 or CD8 identity of scalp clones was inferred by cross-referencing scalp TCRbeta sequences with sorted blood CD4 and CD8 repertoires. Here the immuneACCESS table is served through TCRdb, limited to in-frame sequences with V and J called. Missing clones are a known gap in these copies; in checked studies unresolved V genes cover under half, and the rest lacks a known reason. The V and J calls and clone size come from that table; D and trimming were worked out from the DNA. This sample holds 180,000 or so clones; less than 75% were observed only once. The ten most abundant clones make up about an eighth of the sample.

Sequencing used CD8+ T cells sorted from blood, obtained at week 0. This TCR was sampled from a human donor with alopecia areata. The V and J genes are TRBV4-1 and TRBJ1-5; the D gene is perhaps TRBD1, from 5 matching bases. The DNA reads as follows: TGCGCCAGCAGCCAAGCTCCAGGGAATCAGCCCCAGCATTTT. This sequence encodes CASSQAPGNQPQHF.